The TCR beta chain under discussion was sequenced for a study of identical twins. Via MiXCR, TCRdb re-called the 5' RACE reads, giving one row per CDR3 protein. The table shows more than 350,000 distinct CDR3 sequences, with roughly 9% occurring only once. Trimming cost V 3 bases and J 0 bases, with 14 bases left between them. Per the germline V gene, CDR1 is KGHDR and CDR2 is SFDVKD. This CDR3 is built from 17 residues. This chain uses TRBV24-1 with TRBJ2-4; TRBD2 is a possible D gene (5 bases). The receptor was derived from a woman in her forties or fifties in good health. Sequences were obtained from naive T cells sorted from blood. CDR3 region: CATSDPRGVIAKNIQYF. In nucleotides, the CDR3 is TGTGCCACCAGTGATCCACGGGGAGTTATAGCCAAAAACATTCAGTACTTC.